One sample yielded the 32 T cell receptor beta chains listed below, sequenced in a study of blood T cells in healthy people across ages. PCR was performed a second time for roughly 7 to 11 cycles using a sample-barcoded 5' primer and a J-beta primer mix. MiXCR, run by TCRdb on the 5' RACE reads, gives a single entry per CDR3 protein. The sample has about 650,000 distinct CDR3 sequences, less than 40% seen once; the top ten hold roughly 15%. Material for sequencing was blood. All receptors come from a woman aged 80 or over in good health.

This clonotype was counted at least ten times. The chain couples TRBV5-1 to TRBJ2-5; 10 nucleotides align to TRBD2. V dropped 4 bases and J dropped 3; count of bases not matched to a gene: 12. This CDR3 spans 17 amino acids. CDR1 is SGHRS, CDR2 YFSETQ, per germline. CDR3 amino acids: CASSRGVQRGGEETQYF. CDR3 in DNA: TGCGCCAGCAGCCGGGGCGTTCAGCGGGGGGGAGAAGAGACCCAGTACTTC.

This clonotype has ten or more counts. The V and J genes are TRBV12-3 or TRBV12-4 and TRBJ2-3; 7 nucleotides align to TRBD2. The CDR3 contains 16 residues. Trimming removed 6 bases from V and 0 bases from J; junction bases left unmatched: 9. CDR3 sequence reads: CASSQQGGGSTDTQYF. Here the CDR3 DNA reads TGTGCCAGCAGCCAGCAGGGCGGGGGTAGCACAGATACGCAGTATTTT.

This clonotype occurred many times. The rearrangement links TRBV20-1 to TRBJ1-2; D is uncertain. CDR3 length: 12 residues. Germline-derived CDR1 and CDR2 are DFQATT and SNEGSKA (reference sequence). V was clipped by 6 bases and J by 4 bases, with 12 bases between them. CDR3 sequence: CSAPDGGYGYTF. The CDR3 DNA is TGCAGTGCCCCGGACGGTGGCTATGGCTACACCTTC.

The chain carries TRBV28 and TRBJ1-3; D is undetermined. Trimming stripped 6 bases from V and 0 bases from J, with 6 bases between. The CDR3 is 13 amino acids. Germline assignment: CDR1 MDHEN and CDR2 SYDVKM. This CDR3 is CASRRSSGNTIYF. In DNA, the CDR3 is TGTGCCAGCAGACGAAGCTCTGGAAACACCATATATTTT.

This clonotype was counted ten times or more. The CDR3, as DNA: TGTGCCAGCAGCTCAAATGCAAGGGGCCCGACTTACGAGCAGTACTTC. This encodes CASSSNARGPTYEQYF. The V call is TRBV7-8, the J call TRBJ2-7, with D possibly TRBD1 on 5 matching bases. Per the germline V gene, CDR1 is SGHVS and CDR2 is FQNEAQ. Trimming left V 4 bases short and J 4 bases short, with 20 bases between. The CDR3 is made up of 16 amino acids.

This clonotype has at least ten counts. The CDR3 coding sequence is TGTGCCAGCAGCTCCCAGGCGGGGCTCCAAGAGACCCAGTACTTC. It codes for CASSSQAGLQETQYF. The chain combines TRBV11-2 with TRBJ2-5, with D possibly TRBD2 on 6 matching bases. Trimming removed 4 bases at V and 1 base at J, with 13 bases between. From germline, CDR1 is SGHAT and CDR2 FQNNGV. This CDR3 has 15 residues.

The rearrangement uses TRBV10-3 and TRBJ1-3; D not certain. Trimming shortened V by 0 bases and J by 4 bases, and 4 bases separated the two germline ends. Germline V gene data show CDR1 as ENHRY and CDR2 as SYGVKD. This CDR3 comprises 13 residues. CDR3 region: CAISESGGNTIYF. DNA of the CDR3: TGTGCCATCAGTGAGTCGGGAGGAAACACCATATATTTT.

Many counts were recorded for this clonotype. The CDR3 spells CSVHLPRRGPEAFF. CDR3 in DNA: TGCAGCGTGCACCTCCCGAGACGCGGACCTGAAGCTTTCTTT. The chain joins TRBV29-1 to TRBJ1-1; D gene uncertain. CDR1 is SQVTM and CDR2 is ANQGSEA in the germline V gene. Trimming removed 6 bases at V and 6 bases at J, with 20 bases between. The CDR3 contains 14 residues.

This clonotype showed up many times. The genes are TRBV27 and TRBJ1-4; no reliable D call. V dropped 8 bases and J dropped 8 bases, with 15 bases sitting between them. Germline V lookup: CDR1 MNHEY, CDR2 SMNVEV (reference sequence). There are 13 residues in the CDR3. CDR3 nucleotide sequence: TGTGCCAGCGGAGAAGGGTTGAAGGAAAAACTGTTTTTT. It is translated as CASGEGLKEKLFF.

The chain carries TRBV20-1 and TRBJ1-5; TRBD1 agrees at 9 bases. CDR1 DFQATT and CDR2 SNEGSKA come from the germline V gene (reference sequence). Trimming cost V 3 bases and J 3 bases; bases outside gene matches: 9. CDR3 length: 16 residues. DNA of the CDR3: TGCAGTGCTAGTCGATTCGGGACAGGGAACAATCAGCCCCAGCATTTT. It codes for CSASRFGTGNNQPQHF.

This clonotype came up many times. The rearrangement uses TRBV28 and TRBJ1-4; 7 nucleotides match TRBD1. CDR1 MDHEN and CDR2 SYDVKM come from the germline V gene. The CDR3 consists of 13 residues. Unmatched junction bases numbered 7, after V lost 8 bases and J lost 7 bases. CDR3 bases: TGTGCCAGCGGAGGGGGCAGGTTTGAAAAACTGTTTTTT. Translated: CASGGGRFEKLFF.

This clonotype was counted many times. The chain has TRBV29-1 and TRBJ2-7; TRBD1 matches at 12 bases. The CDR3 contains 14 residues. Unmatched junction bases numbered 6, after V lost 5 bases and J lost 4 bases. Germline V gene data show CDR1 as SQVTM and CDR2 as ANQGSEA. CDR3 in amino acids: CSVSGTGGGYEQYF. Written as DNA, the CDR3 is TGCAGCGTTTCCGGGACAGGGGGCGGATACGAGCAGTACTTC.

This chain links TRBV7-9 with TRBJ2-1; 8 bases are shared with TRBD1. The CDR3 consists of 15 residues. CDR1 SEHNR and CDR2 FQNEAQ come from the germline V gene (reference sequence). Trimming took 4 bases from V and 2 from J; bases not matched to a gene: 4. CDR3 sequence: CASSSYRGAYNEQFF. The DNA of the CDR3 is TGTGCCAGCAGCTCCTACAGGGGGGCCTACAATGAGCAGTTCTTC.

This clonotype was observed at least ten times. DNA of the CDR3: TGTGCCAGCAGCCGGGTTGGGTCCTACGAGCAGTACTTC. It yields the protein CASSRVGSYEQYF. The chain uses TRBV14 and TRBJ2-7; D is uncertain. V was trimmed by 4 bases and J by 1 base, leaving 8 bases between them. The CDR3 totals 13 residues. CDR1 is SGHDN, CDR2 FVKESK, per germline.

The chain links TRBV12-3 or TRBV12-4 to TRBJ1-1; 7 bases are a match to TRBD1. Unmatched junction bases numbered 11, after V lost 4 bases and J lost 3 bases. The CDR3 is made up of 16 amino acids. CDR3 DNA: TGTGCCAGCAGTTATGACAGGGAGATATTGGACACTGAAGCTTTCTTT. It translates to CASSYDREILDTEAFF.

This clonotype was counted between two and nine times. This rearrangement joins TRBV20-1 to TRBJ2-7; no reliable D call. Germline assignment: CDR1 DFQATT and CDR2 SNEGSKA (reference sequence). Trimming stripped 6 bases from V and 1 base from J, with 16 bases between. This CDR3 is built from 14 residues. The CDR3: CSASRDGVSYEQYF. CDR3 DNA sequence: TGCAGTGCGTCAAGAGACGGAGTTTCCTACGAGCAGTACTTC.

This clonotype appeared many times. The chain has TRBV5-1 and TRBJ2-5, with TRBD2 matching over 7 bases. The CDR3 runs to 16 residues. Germline loops: CDR1 SGHRS, CDR2 YFSETQ. V dropped 0 bases and J dropped 5; count of bases not matched to a gene: 10. CDR3 region: CASSLAVGGNTETQYF. CDR3 nucleotide sequence: TGCGCCAGCAGCTTGGCGGTGGGGGGGAATACTGAGACCCAGTACTTC.

This clonotype was detected a few times. A much larger clone lies a single base off, so this may be a read error. J is TRBJ2-7 and V is TRBV20-1; 9 nucleotides match TRBD1. Germline V gives CDR1 DFQATT, CDR2 SNEGSKA (reference sequence). V lost 2 bases to trimming and J lost 3 bases; unmatched junction nucleotides: 11. The CDR3 covers 16 residues. The CDR3 region has the DNA TGCAGTGCTAGACACGACCGGGACAGGGTTAGCTACGAGCAGTACTTC. Protein sequence: CSARHDRDRVSYEQYF.

This clonotype was seen a few times. The chain combines TRBV6-6 with TRBJ1-1, with TRBD1 identical over 10 bases. Trimming removed 0 bases from V and 2 bases from J; junction bases left unmatched: 6. Germline CDR1 is MNHNY and CDR2 is SVGAGI (reference sequence). The CDR3 has 17 amino acids. The CDR3 is CASSYSWDRGQNTEAFF. The CDR3 DNA reads as TGTGCCAGCAGTTACTCGTGGGACAGGGGACAAAACACTGAAGCTTTCTTT.

Worth noting for this clonotype: This sequence may be a read error, since a much larger clone differs from it by one base. The chain combines TRBV20-1 with TRBJ2-7, with D maybe TRBD1 (5 bases). Germline loops: CDR1 DFQATT, CDR2 SNEGSKA (reference sequence). The V end lost 5 bases, the J end lost 7 bases, and 27 bases lay between the germline ends. The CDR3 loop spans 16 amino acids. CDR3 residues: CSAVNPGRVSYNEQYF. The DNA for the CDR3 is TGCAGTGCTGTAAACCCTGGCAGGGTCTCCTACAATGAGCAGTACTTC.

The rearrangement uses TRBV4-3 and TRBJ2-7; TRBD1 is a possible D gene (5 bases). The CDR3 is made up of 15 amino acids. Trimming shortened V by 1 base and J by 3 bases, and 13 bases separated the two germline ends. Germline V gene data show CDR1 as LGHNA and CDR2 as YSLEER. The CDR3 nucleotides read TGCGCCAGCAGCCAAGTAGGTCAGGGTTACTACGAGCAGTACTTC. This translates into CASSQVGQGYYEQYF.

The chain joins TRBV20-1 to TRBJ2-4; 9 bases agree with TRBD1. The tail of the sequence fits TRBJ2-7 better, so the J call may be wrong. This CDR3 has 15 amino acids. Germline CDR1 reads DFQATT; CDR2 reads SNEGSKA (reference sequence). The CDR3 reads CSARVGTGPFGEQYF. The DNA of the CDR3 is TGCAGTGCTAGAGTGGGGACAGGGCCCTTCGGCGAGCAGTACTTC.

Many counts were recorded for this clonotype. The chain is built from TRBV5-1 and TRBJ2-3, with a weak D call TRBD1 (6 bases). Trimming took off 4 bases at V and 0 bases at J, with 9 bases between the two ends. This CDR3 region has 14 residues. Germline CDR1 reads SGHRS; CDR2 reads YFSETQ. As DNA, the CDR3 is TGCGCCAGCAGCCCAGGGGTCAGCACAGATACGCAGTATTTT. It encodes CASSPGVSTDTQYF. The full variable domain, rest sourced from reference TRBV5-1 and TRBJ2-3, is KAGVTQTPRYLIKTRGQQVTLSCSPISGHRSVSWYQQTPGQGLQFLFEYFSETQRNKGNFPGRFSGRQFSNSRSEMNVSTLELGDSALYLCASSPGVSTDTQYFGPGTRLTVL.

This clonotype was detected ten times or more. The chain employs TRBV10-3 and TRBJ2-5; no firm D call. The germline V gene encodes CDR1 ENHRY and CDR2 SYGVKD. This CDR3 is 15 amino acids long. Between the trimmed V and J ends, which lost 0 bases and 5 bases, there was a span of 13 bases. CDR3 sequence (DNA): TGTGCCATCAGTGAGTCTCGGGCAGAAGGGGAGACCCAGTACTTC. The encoded protein is CAISESRAEGETQYF.

This clonotype was seen ten or more times. Here the CDR3 DNA reads TGCAGTGCTAGAAAGGGAGGAGGCTCCTACGAGCAGTACTTC. The encoded protein is CSARKGGGSYEQYF. This chain joins TRBV20-1 and TRBJ2-7, with D perhaps matching TRBD2 (6 bases). V lost 2 bases to trimming and J lost 0 bases, with 11 bases between them. This CDR3 is 14 amino acids long. CDR1 is DFQATT and CDR2 is SNEGSKA in the germline V gene (reference sequence).

The chain carries TRBV11-1 and TRBJ2-5; 10 nucleotides agree with TRBD2. The CDR3 is 16 residues long. V lost 5 bases, J lost 5 bases, and 11 bases stayed unmatched. The V gene's germline CDR1 is SGHAT and CDR2 FQDESV (reference sequence). The CDR3 sequence is CASSPRASGGLETQYF. CDR3 in DNA: TGTGCCAGCAGCCCGCGGGCTAGCGGGGGATTGGAGACCCAGTACTTC.

This chain connects TRBV6-6 to TRBJ1-3; 11 bases line up with TRBD1. Losses at the gene ends were 6 bases for V and 6 bases for J; bases not matched to a gene: 10. In germline, CDR1 is MNHNY, CDR2 SVGAGI (reference sequence). The CDR3 runs to 16 residues. CDR3 in amino acids: CASRNPPGQGENTIYF. CDR3 in DNA: TGTGCCAGCAGAAATCCTCCGGGACAGGGGGAAAACACCATATATTTT.

V and J are TRBV27 and TRBJ1-2; D ambiguous. The CDR3 contains 14 residues. V was trimmed by 6 bases and J by 5 bases, leaving 16 bases between them. From germline, CDR1 is MNHEY and CDR2 SMNVEV (reference sequence). CDR3 nucleotides: TGTGCCAGCAGGTCAGAAATTTCACCTTATGGCTACACCTTC. It codes for CASRSEISPYGYTF.

The V gene is TRBV7-9, the J gene TRBJ1-3; D is undetermined. V lost 8 bases and J 0 bases, leaving 11 bases between the germline ends. Germline CDR1 is SEHNR and CDR2 is FQNEAQ (reference sequence). The CDR3 contains 14 residues. The CDR3 loop reads CASRASSSGNTIYF. The CDR3, as DNA: TGTGCCAGCCGCGCCTCCAGCTCTGGAAACACCATATATTTT.

This clonotype was counted many times. Its ends do not fully match the called genes, so a read error is possible. This chain joins TRBV12-3 or TRBV12-4 and TRBJ2-7; D remains unclear. This CDR3 region has 13 residues. In nucleotides, the CDR3 is TGTGCCAGCAGCTTAGTCGCAGGCCACGAGCAGTACTTC. Residues: CASSLVAGHEQYF.

The table lists this clonotype with many counts. The gene calls are TRBV20-1 and TRBJ1-2; D perhaps matches TRBD1 (5 bases). The ends were cut back, 6 bases at V and 4 bases at J, with 18 bases in the middle. CDR3 length: 14 amino acids. Germline CDR1 and CDR2: DFQATT and SNEGSKA (reference sequence). This CDR3 is CSAHHRQGSYGYTF. CDR3 DNA: TGCAGTGCCCACCACAGGCAGGGAAGCTATGGCTACACCTTC.

As concerns this clonotype: A single base separates this from a much larger clone, so it may be a read error. This sequence joins TRBV4-1 and TRBJ1-4; the match to TRBD1 covers 7 bases. Germline V gene lookup returns CDR1 MGHRA and CDR2 YSYEKL. The CDR3 is made up of 14 amino acids. CDR3 in amino acids: CVSSLTGAEEKLFF. DNA for the CDR3: TGCGTCAGCAGCCTAACAGGGGCGGAGGAAAAACTGTTTTTT.